This TCR beta chain comes out of a study of cytomegalovirus exposure and HLA in healthy donors. On the study more broadly: Within an early data release were about 85 million unique TCRs drawn from HLA-typed donors.

PCR amplification relied on 60 Vbeta primers (plus 13 Jbeta primers). Here immunoSEQ multiplex PCR was the method, and the copy in TCRdb shows in-frame clones only, minus some. The repertoire holds 120,000 or so clones, with 15% to 20% as singletons. Concerning this clone itself: The antigen remains undetermined.

Study outcomes and limitations: Among the most significant clusters, several appeared linked to common viral pathogens in a later analysis.

Donors were nominally healthy when sampled, though unrecorded immune exposures were likely. In germline, CDR1 is SGHNT, CDR2 YYREEE (reference sequence). With V trimmed by 5 bases and J by 6 bases, 6 bases remained unmatched. This CDR3 spans 14 amino acids. Sequenced sample: PBMCs. This chain links TRBV5-4 with TRBJ2-7; TRBD2 matches 12 bases. The sequence was obtained from a female donor in good health and CMV-seropositive. CDR3 protein: CASRATSGRTEQYF. Here the CDR3 DNA reads TGTGCCAGCAGGGCGACTAGCGGGAGAACCGAGCAGTACTTC.